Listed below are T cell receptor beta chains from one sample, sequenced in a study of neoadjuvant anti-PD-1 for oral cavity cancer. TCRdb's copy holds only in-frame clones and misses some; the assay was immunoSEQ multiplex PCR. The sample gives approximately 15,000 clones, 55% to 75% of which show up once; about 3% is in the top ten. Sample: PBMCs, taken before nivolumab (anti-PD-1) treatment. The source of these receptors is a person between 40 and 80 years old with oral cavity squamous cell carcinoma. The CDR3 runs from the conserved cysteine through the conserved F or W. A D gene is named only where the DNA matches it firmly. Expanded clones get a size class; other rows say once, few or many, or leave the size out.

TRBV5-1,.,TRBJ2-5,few,TGCGCCAGCAGCTTGGGTTCACGAAGCCAAGAGACCCAGTACTTC,CASSLGSRSQETQYF
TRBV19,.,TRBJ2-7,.,TGTGCCAGTAGGCGGGGTACAGCGGTCTCCTACGAGCAGTACTTC,CASRRGTAVSYEQYF
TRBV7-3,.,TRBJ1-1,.,TGTGCCAGCAGCTTATGGGGGAACACTGAAGCTTTCTTT,CASSLWGNTEAFF
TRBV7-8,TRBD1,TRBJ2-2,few,TGTGCCAGCAGGAAGACAGGGGCGAACACCGGGGAGCTGTTTTTT,CASRKTGANTGELFF
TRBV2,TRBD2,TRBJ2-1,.,TGTGCCAGCAGTGAACTAGCGGGATATCATGAGCAGTTCTTC,CASSELAGYHEQFF
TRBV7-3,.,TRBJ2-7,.,TGTGCCAGCAGCCCCCCCGGCGGCGAGCAGTACTTC,CASSPPGGEQYF
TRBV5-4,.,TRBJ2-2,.,TGTGCCAGCAGCTTGGAAGGGATGGAGCTGTTTTTT,CASSLEGMELFF
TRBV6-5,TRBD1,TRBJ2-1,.,TGTGCCAGCATGACAGGGAATGAGCAGTTCTTC,CASMTGNEQFF
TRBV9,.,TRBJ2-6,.,TGTGCCAGCAGGGCCGCTGGGGCCAACGTCCTGACTTTC,CASRAAGANVLTF
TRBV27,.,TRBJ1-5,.,TGTGCCAGCAAACTCGACAGTTTTAGCAATCAGCCCCAGCATTTT,CASKLDSFSNQPQHF
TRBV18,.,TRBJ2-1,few,TGTGCCAGCTCACAGGGGGGGGACTCCATCAATGAGCAGTTCTTC,CASSQGGDSINEQFF
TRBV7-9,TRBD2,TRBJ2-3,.,TGTGCCAGCAGCTTTTCTCCGCGGGTAGCGGGGTTCACAGATACGCAGTATTTT,CASSFSPRVAGFTDTQYF
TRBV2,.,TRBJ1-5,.,TGTGCCAGTGGTGACAGGTCGGTCGGTCAGCCCCAGCATTTT,CASGDRSVGQPQHF
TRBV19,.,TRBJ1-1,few,TGTGCCAGTAGTGAGGGGCTTAGGATGAACACTGAAGCTTTCTTT,CASSEGLRMNTEAFF
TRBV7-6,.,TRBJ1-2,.,TGTGCCAGCAGCTCCACTCGGAGACCTTATGGCTACACCTTC,CASSSTRRPYGYTF
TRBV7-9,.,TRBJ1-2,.,TGTGCCAGCAGCTTAGAAGTTTTCCGCTATGGCTACACCTTC,CASSLEVFRYGYTF
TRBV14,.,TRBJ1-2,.,TGTGCCAGCAGCCAGGGCTGGGGGTTGGTGGGATATGGCTACACCTTC,CASSQGWGLVGYGYTF
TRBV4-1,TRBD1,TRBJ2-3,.,TGCGCCAGCAACCCGGGACAGGCGATCTACACAGATACGCAGTATTTT,CASNPGQAIYTDTQYF
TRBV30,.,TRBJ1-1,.,TGTGCCTGGACCCTTGTGGGACCCACTGAAGCTTTCTTT,CAWTLVGPTEAFF
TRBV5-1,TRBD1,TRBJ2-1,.,TGCGCCAGCAGCGTGACTGGGACAGCGTACAATGAGCAGTTCTTC,CASSVTGTAYNEQFF
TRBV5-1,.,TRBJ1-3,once,TGCGCCAGCAGCCCCGGGACTGTAGGAAACACCATATATTTT,CASSPGTVGNTIYF
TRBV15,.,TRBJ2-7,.,TGTGCCACCAGCAGAGGGCGGGACAGTAAGTACTTC,CATSRGRDSKYF
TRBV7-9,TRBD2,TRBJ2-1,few,TGTGCCAGCAGCGAGGACGGGAGGTCGAATGAGCAGTTCTTC,CASSEDGRSNEQFF
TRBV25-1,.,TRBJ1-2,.,TGTGCCAGCAGTGAATACTCAGGGTGGCTGGGAGGCTACACCTTC,CASSEYSGWLGGYTF
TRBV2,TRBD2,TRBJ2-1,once,TGTGCCAGCAGCCCCCTTGGAGGACTAGCGGGGGATGATGAGCAGTTCTTC,CASSPLGGLAGDDEQFF
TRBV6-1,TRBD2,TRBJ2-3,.,TGTGCCAGCAGTGAACTAGCGGGAGGGCCAGATACGCAGTATTTT,CASSELAGGPDTQYF
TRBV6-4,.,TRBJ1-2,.,TGTGCCAGCAGTGAATCTACTGGGGGGTTCTATGGCTACACCTTC,CASSESTGGFYGYTF